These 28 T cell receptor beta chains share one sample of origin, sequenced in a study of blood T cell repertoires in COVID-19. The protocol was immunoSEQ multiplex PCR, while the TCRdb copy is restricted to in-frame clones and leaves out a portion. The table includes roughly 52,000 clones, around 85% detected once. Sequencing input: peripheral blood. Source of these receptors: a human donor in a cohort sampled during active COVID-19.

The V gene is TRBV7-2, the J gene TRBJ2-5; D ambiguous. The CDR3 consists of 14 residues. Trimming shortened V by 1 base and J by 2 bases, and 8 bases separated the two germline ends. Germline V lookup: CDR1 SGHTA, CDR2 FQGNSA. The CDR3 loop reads CASSLGLRQETQYF. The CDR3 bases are TGTGCCAGCAGCTTAGGTCTCAGGCAAGAGACCCAGTACTTC.

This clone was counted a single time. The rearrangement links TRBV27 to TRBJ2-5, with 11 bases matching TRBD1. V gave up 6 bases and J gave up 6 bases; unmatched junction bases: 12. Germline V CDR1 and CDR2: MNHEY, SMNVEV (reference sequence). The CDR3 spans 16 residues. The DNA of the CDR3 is TGTGCCAGCAGCCCCCCCCCGGGACAGGGGGAAAAGACCCAGTACTTC. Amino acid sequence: CASSPPPGQGEKTQYF.

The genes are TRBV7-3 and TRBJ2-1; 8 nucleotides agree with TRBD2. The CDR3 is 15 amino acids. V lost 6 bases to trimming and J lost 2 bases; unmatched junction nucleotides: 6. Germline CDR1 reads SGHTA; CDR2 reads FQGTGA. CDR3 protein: CASSPASGPYNEQFF. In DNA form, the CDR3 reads TGTGCCAGCAGTCCCGCTAGCGGGCCCTACAATGAGCAGTTCTTC.

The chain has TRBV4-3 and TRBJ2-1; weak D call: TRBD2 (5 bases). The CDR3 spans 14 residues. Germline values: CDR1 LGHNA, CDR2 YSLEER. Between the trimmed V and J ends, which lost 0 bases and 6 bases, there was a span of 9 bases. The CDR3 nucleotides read TGCGCCAGCAGCCAAGAGAGGGCGACCAATGAGCAGTTCTTC. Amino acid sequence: CASSQERATNEQFF.

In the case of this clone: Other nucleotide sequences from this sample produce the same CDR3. The CDR3 is CASSLTTTSYEQYF. The DNA for the CDR3 is TGTGCCAGCAGCCTGACTACCACCTCCTACGAGCAGTACTTC. The rearrangement links TRBV11-2 to TRBJ2-7; TRBD2 might be the D (5 bases). This CDR3 is built from 14 residues. Germline V gene data show CDR1 as SGHAT and CDR2 as FQNNGV. V lost 5 bases and J lost 0, with 11 bases in between.

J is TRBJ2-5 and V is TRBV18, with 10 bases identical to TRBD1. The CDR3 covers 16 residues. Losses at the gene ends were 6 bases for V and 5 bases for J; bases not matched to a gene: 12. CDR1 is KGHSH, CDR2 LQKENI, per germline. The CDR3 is CASSRNRDRGLETQYF. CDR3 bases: TGTGCCAGCTCCCGAAATCGGGACAGGGGACTGGAGACCCAGTACTTC.

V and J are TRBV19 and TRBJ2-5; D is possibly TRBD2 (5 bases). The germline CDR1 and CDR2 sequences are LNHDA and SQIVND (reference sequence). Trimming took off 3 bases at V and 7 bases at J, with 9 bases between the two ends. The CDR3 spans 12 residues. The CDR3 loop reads CASSIPEGTQYF. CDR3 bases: TGTGCCAGTAGTATCCCCGAGGGGACCCAGTACTTC.

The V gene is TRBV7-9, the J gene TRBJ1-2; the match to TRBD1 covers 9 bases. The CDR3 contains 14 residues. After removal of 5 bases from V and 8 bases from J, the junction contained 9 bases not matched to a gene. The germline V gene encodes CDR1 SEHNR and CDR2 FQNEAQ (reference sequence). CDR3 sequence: CASSNMGQGDGYTF. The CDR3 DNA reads TGTGCCAGCAGCAACATGGGACAGGGAGACGGCTACACCTTC.

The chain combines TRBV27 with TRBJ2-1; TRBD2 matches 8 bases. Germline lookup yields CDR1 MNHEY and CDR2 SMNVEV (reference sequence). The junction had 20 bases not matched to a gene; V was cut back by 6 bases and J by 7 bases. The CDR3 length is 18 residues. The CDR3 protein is CASSPFVREGGVVNEQFF. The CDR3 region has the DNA TGTGCCAGCAGCCCCTTCGTCCGGGAGGGTGGGGTTGTGAATGAGCAGTTCTTC.

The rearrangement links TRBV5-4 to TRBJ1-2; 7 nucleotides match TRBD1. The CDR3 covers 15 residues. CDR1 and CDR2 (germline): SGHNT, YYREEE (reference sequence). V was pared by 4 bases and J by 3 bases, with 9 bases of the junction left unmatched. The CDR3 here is CASSQGQARDYGYTF. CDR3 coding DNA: TGTGCCAGCAGCCAAGGACAGGCCAGGGACTATGGCTACACCTTC.

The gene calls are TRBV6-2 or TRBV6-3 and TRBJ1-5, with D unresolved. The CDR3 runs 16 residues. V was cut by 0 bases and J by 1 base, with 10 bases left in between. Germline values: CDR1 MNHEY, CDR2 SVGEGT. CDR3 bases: TGTGCCAGCAGTTACTCGTTTTTCAGGAGCAATCAGCCCCAGCATTTT. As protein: CASSYSFFRSNQPQHF.

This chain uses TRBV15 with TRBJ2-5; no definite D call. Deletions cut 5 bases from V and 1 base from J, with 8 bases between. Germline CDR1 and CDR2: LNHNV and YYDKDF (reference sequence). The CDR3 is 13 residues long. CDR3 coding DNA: TGTGCCACCAGCCCCGGGTTCCAAGAGACCCAGTACTTC. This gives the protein CATSPGFQETQYF.

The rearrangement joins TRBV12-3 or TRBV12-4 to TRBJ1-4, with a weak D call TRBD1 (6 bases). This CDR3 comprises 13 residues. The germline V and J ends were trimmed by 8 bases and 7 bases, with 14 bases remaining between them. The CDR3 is CASATGSGEKLFF. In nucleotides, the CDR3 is TGTGCCAGCGCTACAGGGAGCGGTGAAAAACTGTTTTTT.

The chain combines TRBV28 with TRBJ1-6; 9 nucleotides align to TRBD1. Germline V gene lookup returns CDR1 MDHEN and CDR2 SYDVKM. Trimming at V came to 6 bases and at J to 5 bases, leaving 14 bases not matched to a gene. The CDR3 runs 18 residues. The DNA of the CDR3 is TGTGCCAGCAGCCCTCCGACAGGGGGGACAATAGATAATTCACCCCTCCACTTT. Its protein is CASSPPTGGTIDNSPLHF.

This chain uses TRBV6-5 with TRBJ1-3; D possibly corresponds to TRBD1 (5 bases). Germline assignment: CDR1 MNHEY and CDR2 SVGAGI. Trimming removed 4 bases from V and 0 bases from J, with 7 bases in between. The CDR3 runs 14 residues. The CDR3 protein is CASSSGISGNTIYF. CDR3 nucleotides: TGTGCCAGCAGTTCAGGGATCTCTGGAAACACCATATATTTT.

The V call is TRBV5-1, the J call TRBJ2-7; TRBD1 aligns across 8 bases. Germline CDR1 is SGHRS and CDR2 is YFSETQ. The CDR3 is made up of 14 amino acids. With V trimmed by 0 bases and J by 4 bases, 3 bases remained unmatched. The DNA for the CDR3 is TGCGCCAGCAGCTTGGTTCAGGGGGCTTACGAGCAGTACTTC. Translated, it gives CASSLVQGAYEQYF.

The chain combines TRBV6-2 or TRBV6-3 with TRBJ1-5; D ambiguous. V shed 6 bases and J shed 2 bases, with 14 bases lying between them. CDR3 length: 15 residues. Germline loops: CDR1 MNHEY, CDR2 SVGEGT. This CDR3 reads CASSQRGLGNQPQHF. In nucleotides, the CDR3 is TGTGCCAGCAGCCAACGCGGCCTGGGCAATCAGCCCCAGCATTTT.

The CDR3 sequence: CSAKLAGGAGELFF. In DNA form, the CDR3 reads TGCAGCGCCAAACTAGCGGGAGGAGCCGGGGAGCTGTTTTTT. This rearrangement joins TRBV29-1 to TRBJ2-2; TRBD2 aligns across 12 bases. Germline V CDR1 and CDR2: SQVTM, ANQGSEA. The V and J ends lost 7 bases and 6 bases, in that order; junction bases with no gene match: 6. The CDR3 has 14 amino acids.

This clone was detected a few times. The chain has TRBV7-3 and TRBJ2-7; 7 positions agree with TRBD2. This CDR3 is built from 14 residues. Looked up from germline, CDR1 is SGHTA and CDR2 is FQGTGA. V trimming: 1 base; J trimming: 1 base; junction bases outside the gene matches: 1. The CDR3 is CASSLRGGSYEQYF. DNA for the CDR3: TGTGCCAGCAGCTTAAGGGGGGGATCCTACGAGCAGTACTTC.

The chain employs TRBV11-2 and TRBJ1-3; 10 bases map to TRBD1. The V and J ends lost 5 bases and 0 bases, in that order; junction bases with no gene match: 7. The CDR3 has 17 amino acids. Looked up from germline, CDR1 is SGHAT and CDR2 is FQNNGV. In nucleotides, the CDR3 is TGTGCCAGCAGCCGCGGACAGGGGGTTATCTCTGGAAACACCATATATTTT. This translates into CASSRGQGVISGNTIYF.

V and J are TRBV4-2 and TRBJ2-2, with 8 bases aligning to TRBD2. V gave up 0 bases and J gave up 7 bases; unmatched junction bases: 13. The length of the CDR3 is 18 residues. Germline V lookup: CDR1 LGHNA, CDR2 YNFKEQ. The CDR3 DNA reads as TGTGCCAGCAGCCAAGATGTGGTAGCGGGACCGGGGGGCGGGGAGCTGTTTTTT. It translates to CASSQDVVAGPGGGELFF.

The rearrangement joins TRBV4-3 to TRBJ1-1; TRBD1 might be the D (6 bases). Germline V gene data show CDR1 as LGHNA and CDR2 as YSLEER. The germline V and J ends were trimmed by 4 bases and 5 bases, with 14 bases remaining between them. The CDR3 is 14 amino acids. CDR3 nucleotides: TGCGCCAGCAGCCGATCAGGGGTGGGAACTGAAGCTTTCTTT. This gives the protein CASSRSGVGTEAFF.

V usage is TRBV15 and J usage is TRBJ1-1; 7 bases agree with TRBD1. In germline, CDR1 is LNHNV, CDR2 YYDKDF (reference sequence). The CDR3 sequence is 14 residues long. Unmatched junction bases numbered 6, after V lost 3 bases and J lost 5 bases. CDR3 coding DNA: TGTGCCACCAGCAGCGCCCCAGGGGGAACTGAAGCTTTCTTT. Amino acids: CATSSAPGGTEAFF.

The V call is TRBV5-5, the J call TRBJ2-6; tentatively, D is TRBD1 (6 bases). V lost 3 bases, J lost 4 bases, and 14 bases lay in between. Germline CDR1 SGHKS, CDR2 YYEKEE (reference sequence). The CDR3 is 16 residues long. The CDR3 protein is CASSYRQGTGANVLTF. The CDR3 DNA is TGTGCCAGCAGCTATCGCCAGGGGACCGGGGCCAACGTCCTGACTTTC. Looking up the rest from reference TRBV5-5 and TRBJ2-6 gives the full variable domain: DAGVTQSPTHLIKTRGQQVTLRCSPISGHKSVSWYQQVLGQGPQFIFQYYEKEERGRGNFPDRFSARQFPNYSSELNVNALLLGDSALYLCASSYRQGTGANVLTFGAGSRLTVL.

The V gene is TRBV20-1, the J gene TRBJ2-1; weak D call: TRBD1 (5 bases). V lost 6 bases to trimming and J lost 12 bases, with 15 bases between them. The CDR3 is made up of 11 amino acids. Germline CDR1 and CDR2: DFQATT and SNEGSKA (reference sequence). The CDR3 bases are TGCAGTGCGGGGCTATTGCCTGGGCAGTTCTTC. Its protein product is CSAGLLPGQFF.

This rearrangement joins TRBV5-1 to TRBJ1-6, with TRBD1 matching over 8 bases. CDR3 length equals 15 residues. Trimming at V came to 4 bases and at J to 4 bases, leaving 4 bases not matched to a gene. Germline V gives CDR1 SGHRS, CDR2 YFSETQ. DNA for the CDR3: TGCGCCAGCAGCCCGACAGGGGAGTATAATTCACCCCTCCACTTT. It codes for CASSPTGEYNSPLHF.

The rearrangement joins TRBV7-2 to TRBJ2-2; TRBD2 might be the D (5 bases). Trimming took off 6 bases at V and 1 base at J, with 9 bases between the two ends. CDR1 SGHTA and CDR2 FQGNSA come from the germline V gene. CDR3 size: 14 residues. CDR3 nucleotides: TGTGCCAGCAGACTAGACAAGAACACCGGGGAGCTGTTTTTT. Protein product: CASRLDKNTGELFF.

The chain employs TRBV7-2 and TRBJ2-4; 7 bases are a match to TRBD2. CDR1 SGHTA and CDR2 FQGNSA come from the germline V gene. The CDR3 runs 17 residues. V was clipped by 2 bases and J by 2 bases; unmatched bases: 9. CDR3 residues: CASSLWGGSVTKNIQYF. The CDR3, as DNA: TGTGCCAGCAGCTTATGGGGCGGGAGTGTAACCAAAAACATTCAGTACTTC.